This T cell receptor beta chain was captured in a study of T cell responses to AZD1222 COVID-19 vaccine. Study-level points and caveats: Receipt of two AZD1222 doses was followed by a rise in Spike-specific TCR breadth and depth. Reports say nearly half of spike-specific TCRs go after unmutated variant regions. The donor group comprised mostly white British people and more females; the analysis possibly underestimated clonal diversity. Sampling captured repertoires only after the peak T cell response.

Data came from immunoSEQ multiplex PCR; TCRdb stores just in-frame clones and leaves some out. The sample yields some 170,000 clones, around 90% seen once. As to this clone: Its target is not known.

V shed 7 bases and J shed 4 bases, with 20 bases lying between them. The germline gives CDR1 MNHEY, CDR2 SVGAGI. This CDR3 has 15 amino acids. The rearrangement uses TRBV6-5 and TRBJ2-7; tentatively, D is TRBD1 (5 bases). The material sequenced was peripheral blood, taken on day 0 of AZD1222 vaccination. The receptor was derived from an adult in good health. The CDR3 loop reads CASTQGPLGIYEQYF. The CDR3 DNA is TGTGCCAGCACCCAGGGCCCTTTAGGGATTTACGAGCAGTACTTC.